The next 5 T cell receptor beta chains were all read from a single sample in a study of identical twins (dated by TCRdb to 2015 to 2016). Library preparation employed 5' RACE. Sequencing used an Illumina HiSeq 2000. Starting from the raw public reads, TCRdb applied fastp trimming at Q25, assembled clones with MiXCR and retained in-frame beta chains. One record per CDR3 amino acid sequence lists the most common genes and DNA. The sample table records around 250,000 distinct CDR3 sequences; over 9.5% of these occur just once. The leading ten clones occupy roughly 4.2% of the sample. This sample was shared with a second study, whose subject was yellow fever vaccine responses in identical twins.

Sequenced material: memory (CD45RO+) T cells sorted from blood. Sample cell subset or site, as interpreted from the label and publication: CD45RO+ enriched T cells. These TCRs come from a woman under 30 in good health.

The chain uses TRBV3-1 and TRBJ2-1; possible D gene TRBD1, 6 bases. The germline V and J ends were trimmed by 0 bases and 7 bases, with 7 bases remaining between them. The germline V gene has CDR1 LGHDT and CDR2 YNNKEL (reference sequence). CDR3 length: 13 residues. This chain's CDR3 is CASSQEQGNEQFF. CDR3 in DNA: TGTGCCAGCAGCCAAGAACAGGGAAATGAGCAGTTCTTC.

This clonotype was found many times. The J gene is TRBJ2-1, the V gene TRBV6-2 or TRBV6-3; possible D gene TRBD2, 5 bases. Germline V CDR1 and CDR2: MNHEY, SVGEGT. The germline V and J ends were trimmed by 2 bases and 6 bases, with 11 bases remaining between them. CDR3 length: 14 residues. For the CDR3, the DNA is TGTGCCAGCAGTTACGGTTTAGAGGGCAATGAGCAGTTCTTC. Protein sequence: CASSYGLEGNEQFF.

This sequence joins TRBV18 and TRBJ2-3, with TRBD2 identical over 8 bases. The CDR3 runs 16 residues. Per the germline V gene, CDR1 is KGHSH and CDR2 is LQKENI. V shed 2 bases, J shed 9 bases, and the junction held 13 bases outside the gene matches. The CDR3 DNA sequence: TGTGCCAGCTCACCAGCCGACTTACGGGGGGGAGGAACGCAGTATTTT. Translated, it gives CASSPADLRGGGTQYF. The variable domain in full, with the rest retrieved from reference TRBV18 and TRBJ2-3, is NAGVMQNPRHLVRRRGQEARLRCSPMKGHSHVYWYRQLPEEGLKFMVYLQKENIIDESGMPKERFSAEFPKEGPSILRIQQVVRGDSAAYFCASSPADLRGGGTQYFGPGTRLTVL.

This clonotype appeared a few times. V and J are TRBV2 and TRBJ2-7; D unclear. The CDR3 consists of 12 residues. Trimming pared 7 bases from V and 3 bases from J, leaving 10 bases between. Germline CDR1 SNHLY, CDR2 FYNNEI. Here the CDR3 reads CASIDLVYEQYF. As DNA, the CDR3 is TGTGCCAGCATCGACCTTGTCTACGAGCAGTACTTC.

The chain employs TRBV7-9 and TRBJ2-7; no reliable D call. V gave up 4 bases and J gave up 7 bases, with 8 bases separating them. CDR3 length: 11 residues. The germline V gene has CDR1 SEHNR and CDR2 FQNEAQ (reference sequence). CDR3 protein: CASSSYEEQYF. CDR3 nucleotides: TGTGCCAGCAGCTCCTATGAGGAGCAGTACTTC.